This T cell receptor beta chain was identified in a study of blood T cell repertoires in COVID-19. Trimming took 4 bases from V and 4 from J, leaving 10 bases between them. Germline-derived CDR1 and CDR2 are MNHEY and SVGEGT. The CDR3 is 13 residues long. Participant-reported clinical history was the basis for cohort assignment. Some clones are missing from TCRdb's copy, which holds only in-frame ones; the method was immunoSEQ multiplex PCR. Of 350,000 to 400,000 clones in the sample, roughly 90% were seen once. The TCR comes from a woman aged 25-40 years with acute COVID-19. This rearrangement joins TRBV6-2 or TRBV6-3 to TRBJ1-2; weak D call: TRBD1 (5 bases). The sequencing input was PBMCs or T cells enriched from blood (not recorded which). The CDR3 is CASSLADSYGYTF. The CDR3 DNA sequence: TGTGCCAGCAGTTTAGCCGACAGCTATGGCTACACCTTC.